Each of the 2 T cell receptor beta chains below was sequenced from the same sample in a study of identical twins. Each CDR3 protein gets one entry after TCRdb re-called the 5' RACE reads with MiXCR. The sample shows 600,000 to 700,000 distinct CDR3 sequences, approximately 21% of them seen only once. The data were also submitted as part of a second study, on T cells expressing NK-cell markers.

Sequencing input: PBMCs. These receptors were collected from a woman aged 18 to 35 in good health.

This clonotype was detected only a few times. The gene calls are TRBV15 and TRBJ2-7; TRBD1 is a possible D gene (5 bases). V lost 2 bases and J lost 4, with 9 bases in between. CDR1 is LNHNV and CDR2 is YYDKDF in the germline V gene (reference sequence). The CDR3 runs to 13 residues. The CDR3 DNA sequence: TGTGCCACCAGCAGAAAGACAGAATACGAGCAGTACTTC. Residues: CATSRKTEYEQYF. The variable domain in full, with the rest retrieved from reference TRBV15 and TRBJ2-7, is DAMVIQNPRYQVTQFGKPVTLSCSQTLNHNVMYWYQQKSSQAPKLLFHYYDKDFNNEADTPDNFQSRRPNTSFCFLDIRSPGLGDTAMYLCATSRKTEYEQYFGPGTRLTVT.

There are a few counts of this clonotype. The genes are TRBV6-6 and TRBJ1-2; D gene unclear. CDR1 and CDR2 from the germline V gene are MNHNY and SVGAGI (reference sequence). The CDR3 has 11 amino acids. CDR3 residues: CATGAGGGYTF. CDR3 nucleotide sequence: TGTGCTACGGGCGCGGGTGGAGGCTACACCTTC.